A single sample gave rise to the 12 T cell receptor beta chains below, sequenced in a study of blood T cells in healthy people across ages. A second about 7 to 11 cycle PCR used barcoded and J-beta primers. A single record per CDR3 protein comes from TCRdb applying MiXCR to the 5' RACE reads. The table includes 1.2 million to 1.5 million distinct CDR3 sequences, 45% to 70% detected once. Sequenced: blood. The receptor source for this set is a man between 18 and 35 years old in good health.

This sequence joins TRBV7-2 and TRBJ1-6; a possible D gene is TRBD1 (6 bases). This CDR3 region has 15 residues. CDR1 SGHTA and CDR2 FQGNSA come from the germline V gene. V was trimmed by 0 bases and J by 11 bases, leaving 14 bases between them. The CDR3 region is CASSLAGTQGPPLHF. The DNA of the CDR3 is TGTGCCAGCAGCTTAGCGGGGACGCAGGGGCCACCCCTCCACTTT.

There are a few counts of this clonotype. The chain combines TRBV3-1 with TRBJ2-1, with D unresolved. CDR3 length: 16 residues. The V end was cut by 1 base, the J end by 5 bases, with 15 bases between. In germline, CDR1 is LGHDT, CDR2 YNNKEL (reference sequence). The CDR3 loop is CASSQVLRLNNNEQFF. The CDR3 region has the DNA TGTGCCAGCAGCCAAGTCTTACGGCTCAATAACAATGAGCAGTTCTTC.

In nucleotides, the CDR3 is TGTGCCAGCACCAACTCCGGGACAGGGGGCAACGAGCAGTACTTC. Amino acid sequence: CASTNSGTGGNEQYF. The chain employs TRBV6-6 and TRBJ2-5; 12 bases are shared with TRBD1. The J call is doubtful: the DNA matches TRBJ2-7 better. CDR1 and CDR2 (germline): MNHNY, SVGAGI (reference sequence). This CDR3 is 15 amino acids long.

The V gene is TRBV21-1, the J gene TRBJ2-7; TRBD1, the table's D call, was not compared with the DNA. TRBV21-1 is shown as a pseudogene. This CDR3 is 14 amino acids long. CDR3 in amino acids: CASLRDKNRYEQYF. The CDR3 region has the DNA TGTGCCAGCCTCCGGGACAAGAACCGTTACGAGCAGTACTTC.

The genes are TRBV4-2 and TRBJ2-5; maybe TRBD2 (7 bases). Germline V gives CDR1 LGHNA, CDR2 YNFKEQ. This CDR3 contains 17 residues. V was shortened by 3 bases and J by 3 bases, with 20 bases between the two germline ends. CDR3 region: CASSHFGRERGEETQYF. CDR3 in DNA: TGTGCCAGCAGCCATTTCGGGCGGGAGAGGGGGGAAGAGACCCAGTACTTC.

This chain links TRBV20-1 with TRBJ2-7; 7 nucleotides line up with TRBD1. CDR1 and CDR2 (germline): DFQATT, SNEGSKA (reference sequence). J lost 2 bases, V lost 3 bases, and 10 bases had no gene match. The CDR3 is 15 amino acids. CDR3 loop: CSASYPGQITYEQYF. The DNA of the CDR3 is TGCAGTGCTAGCTATCCGGGACAGATAACCTACGAGCAGTACTTC.

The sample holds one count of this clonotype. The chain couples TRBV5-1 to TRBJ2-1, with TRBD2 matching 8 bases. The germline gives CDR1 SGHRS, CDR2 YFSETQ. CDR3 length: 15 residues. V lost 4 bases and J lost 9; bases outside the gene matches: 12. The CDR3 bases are TGCGCCAGCAGCCCCCTCCAGCGGGAGTCTGTTGAGCAGTTCTTC. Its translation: CASSPLQRESVEQFF.

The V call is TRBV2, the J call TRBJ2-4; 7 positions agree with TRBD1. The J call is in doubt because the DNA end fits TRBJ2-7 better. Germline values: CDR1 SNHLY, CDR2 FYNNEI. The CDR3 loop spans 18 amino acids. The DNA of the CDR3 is TGTGCCAGCAGCCTGACTCCCCCCTATAGGACAGGTAGCTACGAGCAGTACTTC. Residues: CASSLTPPYRTGSYEQYF.

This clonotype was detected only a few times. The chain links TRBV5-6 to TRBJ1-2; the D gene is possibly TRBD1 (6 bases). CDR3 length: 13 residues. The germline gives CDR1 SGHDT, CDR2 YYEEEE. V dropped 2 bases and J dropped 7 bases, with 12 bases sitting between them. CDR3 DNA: TGTGCCAGCAGCTTATCGGGGGCGAGTGGCTACACCTTC. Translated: CASSLSGASGYTF.

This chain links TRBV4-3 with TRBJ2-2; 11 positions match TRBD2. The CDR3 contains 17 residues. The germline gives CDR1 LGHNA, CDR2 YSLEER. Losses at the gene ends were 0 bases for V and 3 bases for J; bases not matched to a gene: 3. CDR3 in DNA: TGCGCCAGCAGCCAAGACTCTAGCGGGGGGTACACCGGGGAGCTGTTTTTT. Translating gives CASSQDSSGGYTGELFF.

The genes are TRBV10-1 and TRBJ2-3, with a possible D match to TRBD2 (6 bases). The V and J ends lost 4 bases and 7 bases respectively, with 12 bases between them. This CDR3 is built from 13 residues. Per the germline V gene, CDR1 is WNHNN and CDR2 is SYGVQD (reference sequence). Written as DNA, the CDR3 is TGCGCCAGCAGTGGCGGGGCATTGAATACGCAGTATTTT. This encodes CASSGGALNTQYF.

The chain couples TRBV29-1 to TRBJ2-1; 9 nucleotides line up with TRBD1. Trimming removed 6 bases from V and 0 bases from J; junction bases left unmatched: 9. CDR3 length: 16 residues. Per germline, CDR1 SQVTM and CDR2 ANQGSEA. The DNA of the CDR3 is TGCAGCGTGGGGACAGGGCCGCCCAGCTCCTACAATGAGCAGTTCTTC. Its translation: CSVGTGPPSSYNEQFF.